Listed here are 13 T cell receptor beta chains from one sample, sequenced in a study of technical replicates of blood from a few donors (dated by TCRdb to 2015 to 2018). Library preparation was by the immunoSEQ multiplex PCR assay. TCRdb re-hosts the immuneACCESS table, in-frame sequences only. Its copies lack some clones; in the studies checked, an unresolved V gene accounts for under half of them, and the cause for the rest is not known. The sample table holds over 60,000 clones, of which roughly 93% were seen once. Roughly 0.25% of the sample belongs to the ten largest clones. Sequencing input: T cells isolated from PBMCs. The receptors were gathered from a human donor in good health.

This rearrangement joins TRBV28 to TRBJ1-2; unclear D gene. CDR1 is MDHEN, CDR2 SYDVKM, per germline. CDR3 size: 14 residues. Trimming took off 2 bases at V and 0 bases at J, with 7 bases between the two ends. The CDR3 DNA follows: TGTGCCAGCAGTTTACCGGTAGCTAACTATGGCTACACCTTC. This sequence encodes CASSLPVANYGYTF.

This chain joins TRBV6-1 and TRBJ2-4; D is unresolved. This CDR3 is built from 15 residues. Germline V lookup: CDR1 MNHNS, CDR2 SASEGT. V lost 7 bases and J lost 0, with 13 bases in between. In DNA, the CDR3 is TGTGCCAGCATTATTACCCCGGGAGCCAAAAACATTCAGTACTTC. Translation gives CASIITPGAKNIQYF.

The gene calls are TRBV5-1 and TRBJ2-2, with 7 bases that match TRBD2. Germline CDR1 is SGHRS and CDR2 is YFSETQ. Germline trimming cut 6 bases from V and 4 bases from J; bases unmatched to any gene: 12. The CDR3 spans 16 residues. CDR3 sequence: CASMESGKGSTGELFF. The CDR3 nucleotides read TGCGCCAGCATGGAGAGCGGGAAAGGGAGCACCGGGGAGCTGTTTTTT.

The V gene is TRBV7-9, the J gene TRBJ2-5; D might be TRBD1 (5 bases). The CDR3 consists of 15 residues. Germline V gives CDR1 SEHNR, CDR2 FQNEAQ (reference sequence). Trimming removed 0 bases from V and 5 bases from J, with 13 bases in between. The CDR3 protein is CASSLAPGFAETQYF. As DNA, the CDR3 is TGTGCCAGCAGCTTAGCCCCAGGGTTCGCGGAGACCCAGTACTTC.

This clone was picked up one time. The chain has TRBV27 and TRBJ2-7; D unresolved. Germline loops: CDR1 MNHEY, CDR2 SMNVEV (reference sequence). This CDR3 is 13 amino acids long. Trimming stripped 4 bases from V and 4 bases from J, with 11 bases between. CDR3 region: CASSSGRLYEQYF. The DNA for the CDR3 is TGTGCCAGCAGTTCTGGCCGTTTGTACGAGCAGTACTTC.

The CDR3 DNA reads TGTGCCAGCACCCGGACTAGCGGGAGAGTCTATGAGCAGTTCTTC. This encodes CASTRTSGRVYEQFF. The chain uses TRBV27 and TRBJ2-1; the match to TRBD2 covers 13 bases. The V gene's germline CDR1 is MNHEY and CDR2 SMNVEV (reference sequence). This CDR3 comprises 15 residues. The V segment lost 7 bases and the J segment 8 bases; nucleotides outside the gene matches: 8.

The rearrangement links TRBV30 to TRBJ2-7; 8 bases agree with TRBD2. The CDR3 spans 14 residues. Germline V lookup: CDR1 GTSNPN, CDR2 SVGIG (reference sequence). With 1 base clipped from V and 3 bases from J, the junction kept 5 bases outside the gene matches. The CDR3 reads CAWSGTGGYYEQYF. In DNA form, the CDR3 reads TGTGCCTGGAGTGGGACGGGGGGGTACTACGAGCAGTACTTC. The complete variable domain, with remaining parts taken from reference TRBV30 and TRBJ2-7, reads SQTIHQWPATLVQPVGSPLSLECTVEGTSNPNLYWYRQAAGRGLQLLFYSVGIGQISSEVPQNLSASRPQDRQFILSSKKLLLSDSGFYLCAWSGTGGYYEQYFGPGTRLTVT.

This rearrangement joins TRBV9 to TRBJ2-3; TRBD1 agrees at 9 bases. Looked up from germline, CDR1 is SGDLS and CDR2 is YYNGEE. Trimming cost V 3 bases and J 4 bases; bases outside gene matches: 12. The length of the CDR3 is 17 residues. Written as DNA, the CDR3 is TGTGCCAGCAGCGCTTACTCGATGGGACAGGGCCCAGATACGCAGTATTTT. Translating it yields CASSAYSMGQGPDTQYF.

V usage is TRBV2 and J usage is TRBJ2-7; the D gene is possibly TRBD1 (6 bases). Germline V gene data show CDR1 as SNHLY and CDR2 as FYNNEI. The germline V and J ends were trimmed by 6 bases and 0 bases, with 15 bases remaining between them. The CDR3 totals 15 residues. CDR3 coding DNA: TGTGCCAGCAGCGTACAGGGTTTGAGCTCCTACGAGCAGTACTTC. It specifies CASSVQGLSSYEQYF.

V gene TRBV30 combines with J gene TRBJ1-6, with 8 positions matching TRBD1. V was pared by 3 bases and J by 6 bases, with 13 bases of the junction left unmatched. The length of the CDR3 is 17 residues. Germline V gene sequence: CDR1 GTSNPN, CDR2 SVGIG (reference sequence). The CDR3 reads CAWSALPGQASNSPLHF. For the CDR3, the DNA is TGTGCCTGGAGCGCCCTCCCGGGACAGGCATCTAATTCACCCCTCCACTTT. The full variable domain, completed using reference TRBV30 and TRBJ1-6, is SQTIHQWPATLVQPVGSPLSLECTVEGTSNPNLYWYRQAAGRGLQLLFYSVGIGQISSEVPQNLSASRPQDRQFILSSKKLLLSDSGFYLCAWSALPGQASNSPLHFGNGTRLTVT.

This chain uses TRBV25-1 with TRBJ2-1; 11 bases align to TRBD2. V gave up 5 bases and J gave up 8 bases; unmatched junction bases: 8. There are 15 residues in the CDR3. Germline V lookup: CDR1 MGHDK, CDR2 SYGVNS. The CDR3, as DNA: TGTGCCAGCAGTCCCACTAGCGGGGGAATTGATGAGCAGTTCTTC. It yields the protein CASSPTSGGIDEQFF.

V and J are TRBV5-4 and TRBJ2-2, with D possibly TRBD1 on 6 matching bases. CDR1 and CDR2 from the germline V gene are SGHNT and YYREEE (reference sequence). The CDR3 spans 14 residues. V was pared by 4 bases and J by 1 base, with 8 bases between. The CDR3 nucleotides are TGTGCCAGCAGCCCGACAGGGAACACCGGGGAGCTGTTTTTT. It specifies CASSPTGNTGELFF.

The CDR3 sequence: CAPQGRATPLAGYTF. The CDR3 region has the DNA TGTGCCCCACAGGGGCGGGCTACACCTTTGGCGGGCTACACCTTC. This chain links TRBV27 with TRBJ1-2; the match to TRBD1 covers 7 bases. The CDR3 is 15 amino acids. The germline V gene has CDR1 MNHEY and CDR2 SMNVEV (reference sequence). Germline trimming cut 11 bases from V and 8 bases from J; bases unmatched to any gene: 20.